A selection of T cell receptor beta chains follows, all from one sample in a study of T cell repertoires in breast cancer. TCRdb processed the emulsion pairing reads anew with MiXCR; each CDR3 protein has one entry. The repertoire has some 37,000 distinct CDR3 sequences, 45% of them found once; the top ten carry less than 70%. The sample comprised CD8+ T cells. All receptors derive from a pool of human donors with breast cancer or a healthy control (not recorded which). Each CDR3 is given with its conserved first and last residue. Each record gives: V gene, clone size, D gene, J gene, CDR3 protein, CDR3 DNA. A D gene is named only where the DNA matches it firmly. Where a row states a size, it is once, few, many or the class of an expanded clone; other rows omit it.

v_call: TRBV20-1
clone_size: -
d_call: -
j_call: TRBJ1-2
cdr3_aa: CSAREDLHYGYTF
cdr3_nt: TGCAGTGCTAGAGAGGACTTACACTATGGCTACACCTTC

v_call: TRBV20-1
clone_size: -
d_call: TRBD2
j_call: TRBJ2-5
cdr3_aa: CSARDSGSEETQYF
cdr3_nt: TGCAGTGCTAGAGATAGCGGGAGTGAAGAGACCCAGTACTTC

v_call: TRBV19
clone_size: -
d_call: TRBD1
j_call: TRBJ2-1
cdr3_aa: CATNRGTGVNEQFF
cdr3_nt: TGTGCCACCAACCGAGGGACAGGGGTTAATGAGCAGTTCTTC

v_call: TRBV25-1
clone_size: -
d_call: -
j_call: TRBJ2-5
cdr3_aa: CASTDSGNQETQYF
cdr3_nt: TGTGCCAGCACCGACTCGGGAAACCAAGAGACCCAGTACTTC

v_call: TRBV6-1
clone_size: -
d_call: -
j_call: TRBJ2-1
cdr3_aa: CASSEREINEQFF
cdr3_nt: TGTGCCAGCAGTGAAAGGGAGATTAATGAGCAGTTCTTC

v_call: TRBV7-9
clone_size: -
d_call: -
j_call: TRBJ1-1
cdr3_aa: CASSSSWEAFF
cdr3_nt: TGTGCCAGCAGCTCCTCTTGGGAAGCTTTCTTT

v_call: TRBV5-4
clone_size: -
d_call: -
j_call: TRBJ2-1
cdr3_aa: CASSLEGGGSYNEQFF
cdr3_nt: TGTGCCAGCAGCTTGGAGGGAGGGGGTTCCTACAATGAGCAGTTCTTC

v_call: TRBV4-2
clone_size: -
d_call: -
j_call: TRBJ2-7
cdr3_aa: CASSQMEGAGVSYEQYF
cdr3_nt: TGTGCCAGCAGCCAAATGGAGGGGGCGGGAGTGTCCTACGAGCAGTACTTC

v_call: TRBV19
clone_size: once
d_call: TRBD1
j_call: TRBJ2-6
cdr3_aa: CACGQGASGANVLTF
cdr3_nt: TGTGCCTGCGGACAGGGGGCGTCTGGGGCCAACGTCCTGACTTTC

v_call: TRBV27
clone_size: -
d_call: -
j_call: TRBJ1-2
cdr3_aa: CASRETNYGCTF
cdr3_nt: -

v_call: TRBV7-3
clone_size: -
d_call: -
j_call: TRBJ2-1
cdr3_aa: CASTTGSSSYNEQFF
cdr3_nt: TGTGCCAGCACCACAGGGTCGTCCTCCTACAATGAGCAGTTCTTC

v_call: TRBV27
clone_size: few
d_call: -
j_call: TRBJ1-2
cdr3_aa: CASSLVGAEGYGYTF
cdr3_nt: TGTGCCAGCAGTTTAGTCGGGGCCGAGGGATATGGCTACACCTTC

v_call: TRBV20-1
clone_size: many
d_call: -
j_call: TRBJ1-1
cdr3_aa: CSALAGAMNTEAFF
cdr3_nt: TGCAGTGCTCTCGCCGGGGCTATGAACACTGAAGCTTTCTTT

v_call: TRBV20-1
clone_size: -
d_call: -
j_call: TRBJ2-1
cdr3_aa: CSAPWTDSYNEQFF
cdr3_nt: TGCAGTGCTCCCTGGACTGATTCTTACAATGAGCAGTTCTTC

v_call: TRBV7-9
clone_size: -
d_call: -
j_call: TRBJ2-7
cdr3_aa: CASSLSQSSYEQYF
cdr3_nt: TGTGCCAGCAGCTTGAGTCAGTCTTCCTACGAGCAGTACTTC

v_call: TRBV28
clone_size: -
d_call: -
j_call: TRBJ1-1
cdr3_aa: CASSGTPHTEAFF
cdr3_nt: TGTGCCAGTTCGGGGACACCCCACACTGAAGCTTTCTTT

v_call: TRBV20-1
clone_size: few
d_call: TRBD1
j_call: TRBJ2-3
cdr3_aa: CSAVELGTGVGTDTQYF
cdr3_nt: TGCAGTGCTGTAGAGTTGGGGACAGGGGTCGGCACAGATACGCAGTATTTT

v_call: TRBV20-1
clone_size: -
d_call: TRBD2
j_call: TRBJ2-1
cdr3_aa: CSAYRLAGVVSEQFF
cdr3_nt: TGCAGTGCTTACAGACTAGCGGGAGTGGTGAGTGAGCAGTTCTTC

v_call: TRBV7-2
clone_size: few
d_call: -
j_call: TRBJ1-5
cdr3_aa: CASSFSGINQPQHF
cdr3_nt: TGTGCCAGCAGCTTTTCAGGGATAAATCAGCCCCAGCATTTT

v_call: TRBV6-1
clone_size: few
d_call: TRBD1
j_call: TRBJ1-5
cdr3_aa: CASQEGAGNQPQHF
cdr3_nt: TGTGCCAGCCAGGAGGGGGCTGGCAATCAGCCCCAGCATTTT

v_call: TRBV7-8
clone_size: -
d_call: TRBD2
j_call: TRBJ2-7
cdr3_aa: CASTLTSGGVSSYEQYF
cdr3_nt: TGTGCCAGCACCCTGACTAGCGGGGGGGTTAGCTCCTACGAGCAGTACTTC

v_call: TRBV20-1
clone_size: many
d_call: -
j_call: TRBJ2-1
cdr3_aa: CSAIPSYNEQFF
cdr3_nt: TGCAGTGCTATTCCCTCCTACAATGAGCAGTTCTTC

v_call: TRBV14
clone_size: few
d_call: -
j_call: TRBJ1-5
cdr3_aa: CASSQGGIGQPQHF
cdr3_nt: TGTGCCAGCAGCCAAGGAGGGATTGGTCAGCCCCAGCATTTT

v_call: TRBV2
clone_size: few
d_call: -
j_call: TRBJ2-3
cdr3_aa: CASSPSGTDTQYF
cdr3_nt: TGTGCCAGCAGCCCTAGCGGCACAGATACGCAGTATTTT

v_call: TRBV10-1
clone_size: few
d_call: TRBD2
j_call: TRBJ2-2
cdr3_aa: CASSGEWNTGELFF
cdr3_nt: TGCGCCAGTAGCGGGGAGTGGAACACCGGGGAGCTGTTTTTT

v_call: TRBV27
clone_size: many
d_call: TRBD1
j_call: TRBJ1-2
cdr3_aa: CASSQGQGARVGYGYTF
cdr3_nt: TGTGCCAGCAGCCAAGGACAGGGGGCGCGCGTCGGGTATGGCTACACCTTC

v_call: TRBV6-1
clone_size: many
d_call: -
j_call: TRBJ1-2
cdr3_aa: CASSEAPRDYGYTF
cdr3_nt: TGTGCCAGCAGTGAAGCACCCAGGGACTATGGCTACACCTTC

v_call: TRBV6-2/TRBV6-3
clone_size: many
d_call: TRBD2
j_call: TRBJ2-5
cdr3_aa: CASSSTSGGLETQYF
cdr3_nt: TGTGCCAGCAGTTCGACTAGCGGGGGCCTGGAGACCCAGTACTTC

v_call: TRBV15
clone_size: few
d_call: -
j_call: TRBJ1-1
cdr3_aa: CATSRVGRTPAFF
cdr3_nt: TGTGCCACCAGCAGAGTAGGTCGTACCCCAGCTTTCTTT

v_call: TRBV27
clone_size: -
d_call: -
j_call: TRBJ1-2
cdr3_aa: CASSLTGRGYGYTF
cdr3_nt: TGTGCCAGCAGTTTAACCGGGAGGGGCTATGGCTACACCTTC

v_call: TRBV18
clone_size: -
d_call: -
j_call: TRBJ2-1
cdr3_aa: CASSPPPPQGRSNEQFF
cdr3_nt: TGTGCCAGCTCACCACCGCCTCCCCAGGGGCGAAGCAATGAGCAGTTCTTC

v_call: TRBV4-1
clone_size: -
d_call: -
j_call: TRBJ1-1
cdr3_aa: CASSQDRGPNTEAFF
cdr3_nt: TGCGCCAGCAGCCAAGATAGGGGCCCGAACACTGAAGCTTTCTTT

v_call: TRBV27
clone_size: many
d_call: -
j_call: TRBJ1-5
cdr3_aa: CASSGYNQPQHF
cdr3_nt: TGTGCCAGCAGTGGCTACAATCAGCCCCAGCATTTT

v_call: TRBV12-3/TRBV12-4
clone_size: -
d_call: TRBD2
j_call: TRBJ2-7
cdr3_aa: CASRPAGGGEQYF
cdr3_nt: TGTGCCAGCAGGCCAGCGGGAGGGGGCGAGCAGTACTTC

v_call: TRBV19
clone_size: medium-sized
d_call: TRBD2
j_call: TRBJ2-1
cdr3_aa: CASSISAGGSYNEQFF
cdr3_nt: TGTGCCAGTAGTATATCGGCGGGGGGATCCTACAATGAGCAGTTCTTC

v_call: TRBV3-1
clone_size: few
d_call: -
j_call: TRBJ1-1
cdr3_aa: CASSISPTEAFF
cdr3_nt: TGTGCCAGCAGCATCAGTCCGACTGAAGCTTTCTTT

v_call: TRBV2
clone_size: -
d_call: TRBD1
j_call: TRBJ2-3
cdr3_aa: CASRPGTGLGRDTQYF
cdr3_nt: TGTGCCAGCAGACCTGGGACAGGGCTCGGGAGGGATACGCAGTATTTT

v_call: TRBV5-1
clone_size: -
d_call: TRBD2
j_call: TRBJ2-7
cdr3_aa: CASSLVGGSPSEQYF
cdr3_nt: TGCGCCAGCAGCTTGGTAGGCGGGAGTCCCTCCGAGCAGTACTTC